This TCR beta chain was sequenced for a study of blood T cell repertoires in COVID-19. Looking at the study overall: Acute-phase and convalescent COVID-19 samples originated in the United States, Italy and Spain. T cells, B-cell-depleted T cells, or PBMCs supplied cDNA or gDNA.

Authors' data handling: Cell counts per sample came from amplifying reference gene primers. Clones were sequenced by immunoSEQ multiplex PCR, and TCRdb holds only the in-frame ones, with some missing. V, J and clone size reflect that table, while D and trimming were determined from the DNA. This sample has some 110,000 clones, with about nine tenths found just once. After removal of 5 bases from V and 3 bases from J, the junction contained 13 bases not matched to a gene. Germline assignment: CDR1 SGHRS and CDR2 YFSETQ. The CDR3 covers 19 residues. What was sequenced was peripheral blood. The receptor was derived from a man aged 35 to 55 with acute or convalescent COVID-19. This chain joins TRBV5-1 and TRBJ2-2; 13 positions match TRBD2. The CDR3 sequence is CASSYPRTSGSGDTGELFF. Here the CDR3 DNA reads TGCGCCAGCAGTTATCCACGGACTAGCGGGAGTGGGGACACCGGGGAGCTGTTTTTT.